Below, 21 T cell receptor beta chains from the same sample are listed, as sequenced in a study of CD8+ T cells in alopecia areata. Sequencing relied on a cDNA template that was reverse transcribed from extracted RNA. The table came from immunoSEQ multiplex PCR; TCRdb's copy has only in-frame clones and leaves some out. This record lists approximately 110,000 clones, none seen once only, and the top ten clones contain about 20%. The sequenced sample consisted of lesional skin. The receptors come from a C3H/HeJ mouse with alopecia areata. For the strain, the MHC haplotype given is H2-k.

With respect to this clone: Mouse gene names and germline throughout. The CDR3 end is not reached by the read, which stops 4 residues before it; the germline J gene fills it in. The chain links TRBV13-3 to TRBJ1-4; D remains unclear. The CDR3 covers 13 residues. Germline assignment: CDR1 NNHDY and CDR2 SYVADS. The CDR3 DNA, read in part, is TGTGCCAGCAGTGACCGCCAGCCCGAA. Translating gives CASSDRQPE. The whole CDR3 reads CASSDRQPERLFF. Together with reference TRBV13-3 and TRBJ1-4, the CDR3 gives the full variable domain: EAAVTQSPRSKVAVTGGKVTLSCHQTNNHDYMYWYRQDTGHGLRLIHYSYVADSTEKGDIPDGYKASRPSQENFSLILELASLSQTAVYFCASSDRQPERLFFGHGTKLSVL.

In regard to this clone: The gene symbols are mouse symbols. The CDR3 extends 4 residues past the end of the read, so its final part is completed from the germline J gene. J is TRBJ2-1 and V is TRBV17; D gene unclear. Germline CDR1 reads MNHDT; CDR2 reads YYDKIL. The CDR3 has 14 residues. V gave up 2 bases and J gave up 3 bases, with 8 bases separating them. The CDR3 loop is CASSRHRAYAEQFF. The sequenced CDR3 bases are TGTGCTAGCAGTAGACACAGAGCCTATGCT.

This clone was counted between two and nine times. The gene names here belong to mouse. Read coverage stops 4 residues before the CDR3 terminus; the germline J gene supplies the remainder. This rearrangement joins TRBV5 to TRBJ2-3; D may be TRBD1 (5 bases). The CDR3 is 12 residues long. Germline V CDR1 and CDR2: LGHNA, YNLKQL (reference sequence). V was pared by 4 bases and J by 3 bases, with 5 bases between. The CDR3 loop is CASSRTAETLYF. The part of the CDR3 DNA that was read is TGTGCCAGCAGCCGGACAGCAGAA.

Turning to this clone: TCRdb lists a protein that is different at residue 12 from the translated DNA; the protein given here uses the DNA translation. Genes here carry mouse names. The read ends 3 residues early relative to the CDR3; the germline J gene fills the gap. The rearrangement links TRBV17 to TRBJ1-6; 10 bases line up with TRBD1. TRBJ1-6 belongs to the ORF category, with a function that is uncertain. V trimming: 6 bases; J trimming: 7 bases; junction bases outside the gene matches: 6. Germline V gene data show CDR1 as MNHDT and CDR2 as YYDKIL. This CDR3 is built from 15 residues. The CDR3 protein is CASSQGQGRNSPLYF. The covered CDR3 bases are TGTGCTAGCAGCCAGGGACAGGGGAGGAATTCGCCC.

Regarding this clone: Mouse gene names apply. The observed sequence ends 4 residues before the CDR3 terminus, with the missing tail filled in from the germline J gene. V is TRBV3 and J is TRBJ2-7, with 10 bases that match TRBD1. Germline assignment: CDR1 SNHLY and CDR2 FYNGKV (reference sequence). The V and J ends lost 4 bases and 3 bases, in that order; junction bases with no gene match: 3. CDR3 length: 14 residues. The CDR3 sequence: CASSSGTGVYEQYF. Partial CDR3 DNA: TGTGCCAGCAGCTCCGGGACAGGGGTCTAT.

As to this clone: Mouse names are used for the genes. Distinct nucleotide sequences in the sample also encode this CDR3. The part of the CDR3 DNA that was read is TGTGCCAGCAGTATACCGGGGGGAGAGGCT. This translates into CASSIPGGEA. The entire CDR3 protein is CASSIPGGEAEQFF. The chain couples TRBV19 to TRBJ2-1; perhaps TRBD2 as D (6 bases). With the read ending 4 residues before the CDR3 end, the germline J gene is used to fill in that end. Germline CDR1 FNHDT, CDR2 SITEND (reference sequence). The CDR3 contains 14 residues.

Only a few counts were recorded for this clone. Here the gene names and germline are mouse. The read finishes 4 residues shy of the CDR3 end, and the germline J gene is used to complete it. The rearrangement links TRBV13-1 to TRBJ2-1; 7 nucleotides agree with TRBD1. The CDR3 is 16 amino acids. J gave up 2 bases and V 0 bases, and 5 bases lay outside the gene matches. In germline, CDR1 is NSHNY, CDR2 SYGAGN. The chain's CDR3 is CASSDASQGDYAEQFF. The CDR3 bases that were read are TGTGCCAGCAGTGATGCCTCTCAGGGGGACTATGCT.

There are a few counts of this clone. Gene names are the mouse ones. This CDR3 reads CASSDRLGENTEVFF. The sequenced part of the CDR3 DNA is TGTGCCAGCAGTGATAGACTGGGGGAAAACACA. This sequence joins TRBV13-3 and TRBJ1-1, with D possibly matching TRBD1 (5 bases). The missing CDR3 end, 4 residues past where the read stops, is filled in from the germline J gene. Per the germline V gene, CDR1 is NNHDY and CDR2 is SYVADS. CDR3 size: 15 residues. Trimming cost V 1 base and J 1 base, with 11 bases left between them.

The table lists this clone with a few counts. These gene names are mouse names. The CDR3 extends 4 residues past the end of the read, so its final part is completed from the germline J gene. The rearrangement uses TRBV1 and TRBJ2-7, with 11 bases that match TRBD2. From germline, CDR1 is NSQYPW and CDR2 LRSPGD (reference sequence). CDR3 size: 15 residues. The DNA read from the CDR3 is TGCACCTGCAGTGCATCGGGACTGGGGGCTTAT. Its translation is CTCSASGLGAY. The whole CDR3 sequence reads CTCSASGLGAYEQYF.

As concerns this clone: All gene names here are mouse names. The CDR3 is cut off 4 residues early in the read; its end comes from the germline J gene. This sequence joins TRBV31 and TRBJ2-1, with D uncertain. Germline V lookup: CDR1 GKSSPN, CDR2 SITVG. The CDR3 covers 13 residues. V gave up 0 bases and J gave up 3 bases, with 6 bases separating them. CDR3 amino acids: CAWSLNSYAEQFF. The DNA read from the CDR3 is TGTGCCTGGAGTCTTAACAGCTATGCT.

This clone was seen a few times. Gene and germline names: mouse. With the read ending 4 residues before the CDR3 end, the germline J gene is used to fill in that end. The chain uses TRBV13-3 and TRBJ2-1; TRBD2 matches at 7 bases. Per germline, CDR1 NNHDY and CDR2 SYVADS. V dropped 2 bases and J dropped 1; count of bases not matched to a gene: 6. The CDR3 is made up of 16 amino acids. CDR3 DNA, as far as it was read: TGTGCCAGCAGTGAGGACGGGGGGGTGAACTATGCT. Amino acids: CASSEDGGVNYA. The entire CDR3 sequence reads CASSEDGGVNYAEQFF.

A few counts support this clone. All gene names here are mouse names. The read comes to an end 4 residues before the CDR3 does, leaving the germline J gene to fill in the end. The J gene is TRBJ1-4, the V gene TRBV19; TRBD1 aligns across 9 bases. V shed 4 bases and J 3 bases; nucleotides not matched to a gene: 7. In germline, CDR1 is FNHDT, CDR2 SITEND (reference sequence). The CDR3 runs 16 residues. The DNA read from the CDR3 is TGTGCCAGCAGTTCCCCCGGGACAGGGCCCAACGAA. The encoded protein is CASSSPGTGPNE. The entire CDR3 reads CASSSPGTGPNERLFF.

This clone has just a few counts. Mouse gene names and germline throughout. The read finishes 4 residues shy of the CDR3 end, and the germline J gene is used to complete it. The gene calls are TRBV16 and TRBJ2-1; 7 nucleotides match TRBD1. CDR1 is SGHSA and CDR2 is FRNQAP in the germline V gene. J lost 3 bases, V lost 4 bases, and 3 bases had no gene match. The CDR3 loop spans 14 amino acids. The sequenced CDR3 bases are TGTGCAAGCAGCTCGGGACAGCTCTATGCT. Protein product: CASSSGQLYA. The whole CDR3 region reads CASSSGQLYAEQFF.

For this clone: Gene names are mouse gene names. Read coverage stops 4 residues before the CDR3 terminus; the germline J gene supplies the remainder. The rearrangement joins TRBV13-1 to TRBJ1-2; TRBD1 aligns across 7 bases. This CDR3 contains 15 residues. The V gene end was trimmed by 0 bases and the J gene end by 4 bases; junction bases not matched to a gene: 6. Germline V lookup: CDR1 NSHNY, CDR2 SYGAGN. This CDR3 reads CASSDDQGVGSDYTF. The part of the CDR3 DNA that was read is TGTGCCAGCAGTGATGACCAGGGGGTGGGCTCC.

For this clone: Genes and germline are mouse. From the germline J gene comes the end of the CDR3, since the read stops 4 residues before it. This rearrangement joins TRBV1 to TRBJ2-7; 7 bases align to TRBD2. The CDR3 covers 15 residues. The ends lost 1 base at V and 2 bases at J; junction bases unmatched: 5. Germline V gives CDR1 NSQYPW, CDR2 LRSPGD (reference sequence). The sequenced part of the CDR3 DNA is TGCACCTGCAGTGCAGTTTTTGGGGGGACCTAT. As protein: CTCSAVFGGTY. The whole CDR3 reads CTCSAVFGGTYEQYF. Full variable domain (remainder filled in from reference TRBV1 and TRBJ2-7): VTLLEQNPRWRLVPRGQAVNLRCILKNSQYPWMSWYQQDLQKQLQWLFTLRSPGDKEVKSLPGADYLATRVTDTELRLQVANMSQGRTLYCTCSAVFGGTYEQYFGPGTRLTVL.

This clone was seen only a few times. Gene and germline names: mouse. Read data end 4 residues before the CDR3 end; the end is taken from the germline J gene. The chain combines TRBV31 with TRBJ2-5, with 7 bases lining up with TRBD1. Per germline, CDR1 GKSSPN and CDR2 SITVG. There are 12 residues in the CDR3. The sequenced part of the CDR3 DNA is TGTGCCTGGAGCAGGGACAGAGAC. It encodes CAWSRDRD. The whole CDR3 region reads CAWSRDRDTQYF.

Regarding this clone: Each gene name is a mouse one. The read halts 4 residues ahead of the CDR3 end, with the missing end drawn from the germline J gene. This chain joins TRBV19 and TRBJ2-5; D is possibly TRBD2 (6 bases). The germline gives CDR1 FNHDT, CDR2 SITEND (reference sequence). V lost 1 base to trimming and J lost 0 bases, with 9 bases between them. This CDR3 is built from 15 residues. The CDR3 region is CASSIILGNQDTQYF. The sequenced part of the CDR3 DNA is TGTGCCAGCAGTATAATACTGGGTAACCAAGAC.

Remarks on this clone: The listed genes are named as in mouse. The CDR3 goes on 4 residues after the read ends, and that part is filled in from the germline J gene. This rearrangement joins TRBV13-1 to TRBJ2-1; TRBD1 is a possible D gene (5 bases). CDR1 NSHNY and CDR2 SYGAGN come from the germline V gene. The CDR3 has 15 amino acids. Trimming shortened V by 4 bases and J by 0 bases, and 11 bases separated the two germline ends. The part of the CDR3 DNA that was read is TGTGCCAGCAGTCCGACAGAAAATAACTATGCT. Protein product: CASSPTENNYA. The complete CDR3 reads CASSPTENNYAEQFF.

This clone was seen repeatedly, ten times or more. The gene symbols are mouse symbols. The missing CDR3 end, 4 residues past where the read stops, is filled in from the germline J gene. The gene calls are TRBV13-3 and TRBJ2-3; D gene uncertain. The ends were cut back, 3 bases at V and 0 bases at J, with 11 bases in the middle. The germline V gene encodes CDR1 NNHDY and CDR2 SYVADS. The CDR3 runs to 15 residues. The sequenced CDR3 bases are TGTGCCAGCAGTGGCGACATCCTTAGTGCAGAA. Its protein product is CASSGDILSAE. The whole CDR3 is CASSGDILSAETLYF.

This clone was observed a few times. Any gene name here is a mouse gene name. The CDR3 sequence: CASSPPGQANTGQLYF. The part of the CDR3 DNA that was read is TGTGCCAGCAGTCCCCCGGGACAAGCAAACACCGGG. The gene calls are TRBV13-3 and TRBJ2-2; a possible D gene is TRBD1 (6 bases). The read stops 4 residues short of the end of the CDR3; the missing end is completed from the germline J gene. Per germline, CDR1 NNHDY and CDR2 SYVADS. Between the trimmed V and J ends, which lost 4 bases and 0 bases, there was a span of 13 bases. The CDR3 is 16 amino acids.

To note about this clone: Gene names and germline refer to mouse. The read comes to an end 4 residues before the CDR3 does, leaving the germline J gene to fill in the end. The V and J genes are TRBV13-1 and TRBJ2-3; 11 positions match TRBD2. CDR3 length equals 16 residues. Germline CDR1 and CDR2: NSHNY and SYGAGN. Trimming cost V 3 bases and J 1 base; bases outside gene matches: 4. The CDR3 region is CASSGLGGKGAETLYF. The CDR3 bases that were read are TGTGCCAGCAGTGGACTGGGGGGGAAGGGTGCAGAA.